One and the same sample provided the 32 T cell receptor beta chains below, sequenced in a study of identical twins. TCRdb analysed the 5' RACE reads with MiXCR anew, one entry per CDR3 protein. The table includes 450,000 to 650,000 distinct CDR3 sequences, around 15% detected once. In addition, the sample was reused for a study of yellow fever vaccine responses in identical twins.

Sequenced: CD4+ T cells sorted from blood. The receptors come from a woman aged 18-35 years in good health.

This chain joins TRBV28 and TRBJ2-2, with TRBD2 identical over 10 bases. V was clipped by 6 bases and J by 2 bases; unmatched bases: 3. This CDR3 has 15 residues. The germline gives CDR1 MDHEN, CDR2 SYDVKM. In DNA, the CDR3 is TGTGCCAGCAGAGTAGCGGGAGGAAACACCGGGGAGCTGTTTTTT. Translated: CASRVAGGNTGELFF.

The CDR3 coding sequence is TGTGCCAGCAGCCGCGGATCGAGCCCCTACGAGCAGTACTTC. It specifies CASSRGSSPYEQYF. The V and J genes are TRBV3-1 and TRBJ2-7; D not certain. The CDR3 consists of 14 residues. V was shortened by 4 bases and J by 2 bases, with 12 bases between the two germline ends. The V gene's germline CDR1 is LGHDT and CDR2 YNNKEL (reference sequence).

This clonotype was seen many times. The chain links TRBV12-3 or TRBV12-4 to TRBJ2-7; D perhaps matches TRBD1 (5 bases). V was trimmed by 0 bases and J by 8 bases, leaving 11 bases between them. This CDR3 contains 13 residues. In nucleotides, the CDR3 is TGTGCCAGCAGTTTAGCCTCAGGGTATCAGCAGTACGTC. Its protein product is CASSLASGYQQYV.

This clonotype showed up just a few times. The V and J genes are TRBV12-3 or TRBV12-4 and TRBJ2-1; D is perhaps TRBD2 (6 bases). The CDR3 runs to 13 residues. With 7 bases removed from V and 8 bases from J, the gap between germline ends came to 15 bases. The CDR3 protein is CASTSGGKDEQFF. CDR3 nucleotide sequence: TGTGCCAGCACATCTGGCGGGAAAGATGAGCAGTTCTTC.

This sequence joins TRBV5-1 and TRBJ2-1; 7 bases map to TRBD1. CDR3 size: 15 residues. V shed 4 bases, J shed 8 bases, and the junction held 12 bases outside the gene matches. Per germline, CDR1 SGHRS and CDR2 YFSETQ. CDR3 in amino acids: CASSRDSITPHEQFF. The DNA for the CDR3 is TGCGCCAGCAGCCGGGACAGCATTACTCCCCATGAGCAGTTCTTC.

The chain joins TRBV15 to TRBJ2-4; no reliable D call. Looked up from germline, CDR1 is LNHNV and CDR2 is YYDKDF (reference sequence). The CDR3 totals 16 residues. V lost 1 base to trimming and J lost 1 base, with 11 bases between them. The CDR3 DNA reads TGTGCCACCAGCAGAGGAGGTGAACCCGCCAAAAACATTCAGTACTTC. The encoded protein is CATSRGGEPAKNIQYF.

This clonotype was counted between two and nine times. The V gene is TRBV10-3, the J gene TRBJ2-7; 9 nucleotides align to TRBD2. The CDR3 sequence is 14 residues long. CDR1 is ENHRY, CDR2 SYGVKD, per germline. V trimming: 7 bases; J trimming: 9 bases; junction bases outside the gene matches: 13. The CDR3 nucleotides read TGTGCCATCATGGAGACTAGCGGTTTAGGGGCGCAGTACTTC. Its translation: CAIMETSGLGAQYF.

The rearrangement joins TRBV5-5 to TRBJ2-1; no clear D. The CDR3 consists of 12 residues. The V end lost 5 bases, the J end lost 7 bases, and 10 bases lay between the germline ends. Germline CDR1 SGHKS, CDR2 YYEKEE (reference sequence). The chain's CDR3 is CASRLPPNEQFF. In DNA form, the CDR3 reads TGTGCCAGCAGACTCCCACCAAATGAGCAGTTCTTC.

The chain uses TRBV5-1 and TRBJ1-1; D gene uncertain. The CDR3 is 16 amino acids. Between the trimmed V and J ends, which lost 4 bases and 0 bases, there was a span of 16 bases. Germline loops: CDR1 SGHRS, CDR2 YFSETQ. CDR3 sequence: CASSAGGGPMNTEAFF. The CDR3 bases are TGCGCCAGCAGCGCAGGCGGCGGACCCATGAACACTGAAGCTTTCTTT. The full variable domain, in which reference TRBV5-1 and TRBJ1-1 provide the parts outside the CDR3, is KAGVTQTPRYLIKTRGQQVTLSCSPISGHRSVSWYQQTPGQGLQFLFEYFSETQRNKGNFPGRFSGRQFSNSRSEMNVSTLELGDSALYLCASSAGGGPMNTEAFFGQGTRLTVV.

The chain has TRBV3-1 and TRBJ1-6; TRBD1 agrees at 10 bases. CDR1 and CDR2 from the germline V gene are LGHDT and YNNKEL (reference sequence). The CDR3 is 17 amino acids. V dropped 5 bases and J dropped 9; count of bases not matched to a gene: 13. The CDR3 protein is CASSRGGRGQGFSPLHF. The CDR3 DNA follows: TGTGCCAGCAGCAGGGGTGGGAGGGGACAGGGGTTTTCACCCCTCCACTTT.

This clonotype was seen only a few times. The CDR3 DNA sequence: TGTGCCATCAGTGGGCCTGGACGACAGGGAGAGTACACCTTC. Protein product: CAISGPGRQGEYTF. The V and J genes are TRBV10-3 and TRBJ1-2, with 7 nucleotides matching TRBD1. Germline trimming cut 4 bases from V and 11 bases from J; bases unmatched to any gene: 13. This CDR3 comprises 14 residues. Germline V gives CDR1 ENHRY, CDR2 SYGVKD.

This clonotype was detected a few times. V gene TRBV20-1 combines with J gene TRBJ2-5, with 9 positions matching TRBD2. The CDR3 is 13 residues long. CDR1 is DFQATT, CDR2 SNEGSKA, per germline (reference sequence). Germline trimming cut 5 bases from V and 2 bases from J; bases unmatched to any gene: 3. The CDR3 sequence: CSAPLAGQETQYF. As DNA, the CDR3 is TGCAGTGCTCCCCTAGCGGGGCAAGAGACCCAGTACTTC.

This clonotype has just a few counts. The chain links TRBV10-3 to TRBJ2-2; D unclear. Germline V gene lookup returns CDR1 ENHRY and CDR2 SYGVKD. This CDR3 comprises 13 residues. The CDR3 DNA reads TGTGCGTCGGCAGGTAGACGAACCGGGGAGCTGTTTTTT. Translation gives CASAGRRTGELFF.

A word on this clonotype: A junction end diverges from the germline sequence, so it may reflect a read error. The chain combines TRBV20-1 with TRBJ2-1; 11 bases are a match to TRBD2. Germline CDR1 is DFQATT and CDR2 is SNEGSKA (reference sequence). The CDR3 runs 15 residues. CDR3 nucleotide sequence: TGCTGTGCTAACTTAGGACTAGCGGGCATCAATGAGCAGTTCTTC. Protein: CCANLGLAGINEQFF.

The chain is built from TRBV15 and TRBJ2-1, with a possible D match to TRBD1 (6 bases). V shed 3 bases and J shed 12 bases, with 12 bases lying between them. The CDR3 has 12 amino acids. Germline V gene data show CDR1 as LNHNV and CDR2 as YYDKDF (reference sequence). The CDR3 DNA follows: TGTGCCACCAGCAGCTCGACAGGACCGCAGTTCTTC. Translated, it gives CATSSSTGPQFF.

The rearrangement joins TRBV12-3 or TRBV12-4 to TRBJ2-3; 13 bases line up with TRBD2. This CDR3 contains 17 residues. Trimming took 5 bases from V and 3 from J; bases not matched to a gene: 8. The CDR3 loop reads CASSPTGLAGETDTQYF. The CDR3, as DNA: TGTGCCAGCAGTCCCACCGGACTAGCGGGAGAGACAGATACGCAGTATTTT.

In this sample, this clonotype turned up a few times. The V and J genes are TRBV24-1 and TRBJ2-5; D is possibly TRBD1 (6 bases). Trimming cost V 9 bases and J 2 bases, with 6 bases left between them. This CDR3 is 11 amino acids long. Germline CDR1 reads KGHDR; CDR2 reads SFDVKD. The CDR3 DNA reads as TGTGCCACCGGGACACAAGAGACCCAGTACTTC. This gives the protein CATGTQETQYF.

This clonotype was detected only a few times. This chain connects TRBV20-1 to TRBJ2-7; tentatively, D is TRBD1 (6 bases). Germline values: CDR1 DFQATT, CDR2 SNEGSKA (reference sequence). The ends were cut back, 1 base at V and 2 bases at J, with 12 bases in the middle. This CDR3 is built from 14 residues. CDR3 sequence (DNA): TGCAGTGCTAGAGCTATGACAGGCCCCTACGAGCAGTACTTC. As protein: CSARAMTGPYEQYF.

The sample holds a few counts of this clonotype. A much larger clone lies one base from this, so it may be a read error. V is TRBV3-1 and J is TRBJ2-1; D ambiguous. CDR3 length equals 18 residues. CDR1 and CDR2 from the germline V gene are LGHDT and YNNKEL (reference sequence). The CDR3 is CTSSFLAFRVGGYNEQFF. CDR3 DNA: TGTACCAGCAGTTTTCTGGCTTTTAGGGTGGGTGGATACAATGAGCAGTTCTTC.

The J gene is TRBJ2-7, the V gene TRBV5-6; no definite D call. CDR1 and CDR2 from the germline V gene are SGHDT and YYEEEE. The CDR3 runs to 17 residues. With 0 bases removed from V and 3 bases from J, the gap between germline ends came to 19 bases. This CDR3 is CASSLDPPWGQVYEQYF. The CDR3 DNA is TGTGCCAGCAGCTTGGATCCTCCGTGGGGTCAGGTCTACGAGCAGTACTTC.

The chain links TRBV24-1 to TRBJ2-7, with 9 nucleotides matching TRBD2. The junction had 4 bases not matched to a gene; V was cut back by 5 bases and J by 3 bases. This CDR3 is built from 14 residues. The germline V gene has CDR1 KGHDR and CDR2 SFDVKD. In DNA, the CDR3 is TGTGCCACCAGTGGTAGCGGGAGAGGCTACGAGCAGTACTTC. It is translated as CATSGSGRGYEQYF.

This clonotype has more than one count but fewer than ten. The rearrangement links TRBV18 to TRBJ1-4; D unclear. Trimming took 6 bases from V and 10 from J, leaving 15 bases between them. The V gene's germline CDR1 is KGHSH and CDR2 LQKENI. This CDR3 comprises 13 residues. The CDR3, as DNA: TGTGCCAGCTCGCCTCGGGAAGGTCTAAAACTGTTTTTT. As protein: CASSPREGLKLFF.

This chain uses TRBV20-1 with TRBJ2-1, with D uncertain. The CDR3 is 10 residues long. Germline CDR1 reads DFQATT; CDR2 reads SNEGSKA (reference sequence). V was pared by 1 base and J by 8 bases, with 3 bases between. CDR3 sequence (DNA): TGCAGTGCTAGAGTTGATGAGCAGTTCTTC. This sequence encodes CSARVDEQFF.

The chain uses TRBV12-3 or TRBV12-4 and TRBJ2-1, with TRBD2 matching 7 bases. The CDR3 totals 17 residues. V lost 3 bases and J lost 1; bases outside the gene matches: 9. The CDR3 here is CASSLVGSGESYNEQFF. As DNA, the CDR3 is TGTGCCAGCAGTTTGGTGGGAAGCGGGGAATCCTACAATGAGCAGTTCTTC.

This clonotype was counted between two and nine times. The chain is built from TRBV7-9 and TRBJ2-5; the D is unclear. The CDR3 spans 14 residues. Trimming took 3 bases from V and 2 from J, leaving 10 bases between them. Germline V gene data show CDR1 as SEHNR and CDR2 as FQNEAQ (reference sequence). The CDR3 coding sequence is TGTGCCAGCAGCTTCTCTCCTGCTCAAGAGACCCAGTACTTC. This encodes CASSFSPAQETQYF.

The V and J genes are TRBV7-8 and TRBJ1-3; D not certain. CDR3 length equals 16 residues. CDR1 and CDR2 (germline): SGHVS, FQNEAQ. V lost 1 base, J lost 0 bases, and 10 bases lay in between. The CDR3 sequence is CASSLGSFFSGNTIYF. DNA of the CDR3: TGTGCCAGCAGCTTAGGCTCGTTTTTCTCTGGAAACACCATATATTTT.

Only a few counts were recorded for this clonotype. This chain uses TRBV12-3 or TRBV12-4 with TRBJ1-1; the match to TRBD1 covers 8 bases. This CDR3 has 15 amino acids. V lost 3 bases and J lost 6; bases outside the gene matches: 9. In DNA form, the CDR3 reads TGTGCCAGCAGTTTTCAGGGGGCAATCGTAGCTGAAGCTTTCTTT. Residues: CASSFQGAIVAEAFF.

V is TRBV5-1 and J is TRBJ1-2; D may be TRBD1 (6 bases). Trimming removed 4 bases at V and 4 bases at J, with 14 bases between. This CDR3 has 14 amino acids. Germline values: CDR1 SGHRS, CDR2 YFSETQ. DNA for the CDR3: TGCGCCAGCAGCAAACAGGACAGCACCTATGGCTACACCTTC. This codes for CASSKQDSTYGYTF.

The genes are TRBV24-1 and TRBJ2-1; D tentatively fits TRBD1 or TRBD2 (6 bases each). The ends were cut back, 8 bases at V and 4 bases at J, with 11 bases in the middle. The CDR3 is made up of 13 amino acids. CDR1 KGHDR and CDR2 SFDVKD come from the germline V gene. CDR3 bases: TGTGCCACCATGGGGGGCGCATACAATGAGCAGTTCTTC. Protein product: CATMGGAYNEQFF.

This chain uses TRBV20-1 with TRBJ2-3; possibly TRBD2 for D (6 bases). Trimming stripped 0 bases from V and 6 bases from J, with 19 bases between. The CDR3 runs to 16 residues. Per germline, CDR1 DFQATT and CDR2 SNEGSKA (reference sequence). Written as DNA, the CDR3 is TGCAGTGCTAGAGATGGGAGGACTCCCGGTATTGATACGCAGTATTTT. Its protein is CSARDGRTPGIDTQYF.

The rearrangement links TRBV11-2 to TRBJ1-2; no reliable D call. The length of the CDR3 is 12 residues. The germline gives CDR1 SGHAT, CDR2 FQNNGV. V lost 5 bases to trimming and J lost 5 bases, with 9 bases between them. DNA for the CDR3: TGTGCCAGCAGCGGTGGGTTTTATGGCTACACCTTC. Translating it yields CASSGGFYGYTF.

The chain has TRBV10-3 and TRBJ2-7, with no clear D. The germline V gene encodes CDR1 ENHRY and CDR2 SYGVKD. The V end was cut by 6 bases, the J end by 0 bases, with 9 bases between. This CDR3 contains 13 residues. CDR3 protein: CAIRPVSSYEQYF. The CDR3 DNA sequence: TGTGCCATCAGGCCCGTCAGCTCCTACGAGCAGTACTTC.